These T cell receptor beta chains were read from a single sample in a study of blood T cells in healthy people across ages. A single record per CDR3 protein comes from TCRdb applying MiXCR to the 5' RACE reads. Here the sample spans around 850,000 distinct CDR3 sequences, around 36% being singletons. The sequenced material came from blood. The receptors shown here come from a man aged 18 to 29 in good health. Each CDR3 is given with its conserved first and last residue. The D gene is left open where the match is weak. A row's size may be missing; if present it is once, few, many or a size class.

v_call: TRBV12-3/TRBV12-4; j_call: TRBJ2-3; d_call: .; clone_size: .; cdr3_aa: CASSLGEASRDTQYF
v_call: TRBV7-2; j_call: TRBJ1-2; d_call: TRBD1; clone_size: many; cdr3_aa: CASRSGTGGMGYGYTF
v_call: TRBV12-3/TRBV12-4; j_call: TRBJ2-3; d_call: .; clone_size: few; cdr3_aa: CASSRGSPDTQYF
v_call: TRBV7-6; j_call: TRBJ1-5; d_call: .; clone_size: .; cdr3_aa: CASSLEEGFNQPQHF
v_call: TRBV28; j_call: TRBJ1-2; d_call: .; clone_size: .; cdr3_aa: CASTPTRQDYGYTF
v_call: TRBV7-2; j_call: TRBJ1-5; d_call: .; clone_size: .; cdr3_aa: CASSPNGNQPQHF
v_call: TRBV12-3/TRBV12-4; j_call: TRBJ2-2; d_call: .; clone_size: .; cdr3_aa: CAIPRYDGGGGGELFF
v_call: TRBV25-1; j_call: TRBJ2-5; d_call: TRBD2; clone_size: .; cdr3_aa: CASSDGLAGGPSQETQYF
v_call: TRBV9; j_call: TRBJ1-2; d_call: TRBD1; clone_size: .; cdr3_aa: CASSPQNRGGYTF
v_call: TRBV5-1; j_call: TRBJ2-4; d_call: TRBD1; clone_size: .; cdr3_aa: CASSFPGQGNIQYF
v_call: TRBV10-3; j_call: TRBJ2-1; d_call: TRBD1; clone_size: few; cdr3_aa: CAISGFRQGSSYNEQFF
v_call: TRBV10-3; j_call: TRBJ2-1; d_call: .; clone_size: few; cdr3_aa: CAIGYNEQFF
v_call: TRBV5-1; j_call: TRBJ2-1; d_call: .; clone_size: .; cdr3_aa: CASSVEVYNEQFF
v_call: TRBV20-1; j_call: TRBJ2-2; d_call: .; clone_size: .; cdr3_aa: CSAGLTGSTGELFF
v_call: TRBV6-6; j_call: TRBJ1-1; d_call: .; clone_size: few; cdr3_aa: CASSYVGTMNTEAFF
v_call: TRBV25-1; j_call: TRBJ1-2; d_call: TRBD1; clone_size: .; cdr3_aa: CASIGHRGDGYTF
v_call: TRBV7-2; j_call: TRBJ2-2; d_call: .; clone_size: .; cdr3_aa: CASSLAGGRPTGELFF
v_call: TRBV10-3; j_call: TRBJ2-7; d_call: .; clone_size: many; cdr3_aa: CAIQIPGRIYEQYF
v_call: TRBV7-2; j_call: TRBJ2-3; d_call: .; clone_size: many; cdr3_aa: CASSSRGSGFTDTQYF
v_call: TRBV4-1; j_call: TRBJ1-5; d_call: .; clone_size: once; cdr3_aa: CASSQADGNQPQHF
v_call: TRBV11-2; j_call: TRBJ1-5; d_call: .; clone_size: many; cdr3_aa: CASSSERSKVYSNQPQHF
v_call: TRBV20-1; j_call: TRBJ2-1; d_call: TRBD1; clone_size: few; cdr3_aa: CSAPHGQARFFNEQFF
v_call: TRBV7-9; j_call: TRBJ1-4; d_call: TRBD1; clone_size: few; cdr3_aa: CASSPRQGFDEKLFF
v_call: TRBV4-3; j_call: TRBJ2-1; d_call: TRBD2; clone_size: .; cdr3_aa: CASSGLAGSGGGEQFF
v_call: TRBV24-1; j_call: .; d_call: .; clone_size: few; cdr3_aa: CATGSYNEQYF
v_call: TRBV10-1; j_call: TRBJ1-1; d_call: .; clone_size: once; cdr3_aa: CASSEYIGTNTEAFF
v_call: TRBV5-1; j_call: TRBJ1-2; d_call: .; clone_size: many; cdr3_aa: CASSPGPKYGYGYTF
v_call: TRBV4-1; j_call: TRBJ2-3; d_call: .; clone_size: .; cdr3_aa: CASSPWGRGSTDTQYF
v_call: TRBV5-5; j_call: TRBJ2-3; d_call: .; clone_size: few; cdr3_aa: CASSLDGTSTDTQYF
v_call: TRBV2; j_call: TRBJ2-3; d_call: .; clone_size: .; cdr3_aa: CASKDLQITDTQYF
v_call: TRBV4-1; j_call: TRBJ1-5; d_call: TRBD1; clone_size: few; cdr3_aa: CASSQGQGDHQPQHF
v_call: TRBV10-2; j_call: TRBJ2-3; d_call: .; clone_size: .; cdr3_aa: CASSGEEGVISTDTQYF
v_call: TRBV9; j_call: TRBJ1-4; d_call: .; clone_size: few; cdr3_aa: CASSVVGNPNEKLFF
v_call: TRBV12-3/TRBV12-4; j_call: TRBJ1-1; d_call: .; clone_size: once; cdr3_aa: CASSLYSLSMNTEAFF
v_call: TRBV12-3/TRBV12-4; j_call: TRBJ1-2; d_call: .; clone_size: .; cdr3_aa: CASSLELANYYGYTF
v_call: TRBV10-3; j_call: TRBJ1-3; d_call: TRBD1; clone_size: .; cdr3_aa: CAISGGDRGSGNTIYF
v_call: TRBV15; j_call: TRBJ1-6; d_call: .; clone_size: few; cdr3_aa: CATSRDPTLGGNSPLHF
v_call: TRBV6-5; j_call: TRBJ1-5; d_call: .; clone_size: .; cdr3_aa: CASSYSVGDQPQHF
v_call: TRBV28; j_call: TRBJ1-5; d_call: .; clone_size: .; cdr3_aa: CASSLWGYRDSNQPQHF
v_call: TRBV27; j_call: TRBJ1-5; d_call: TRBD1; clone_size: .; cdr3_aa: CASSRQGGYQPQHF
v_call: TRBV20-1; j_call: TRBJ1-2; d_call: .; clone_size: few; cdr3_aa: CSAMKGYTF
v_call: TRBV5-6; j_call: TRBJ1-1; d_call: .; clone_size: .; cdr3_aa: CASSRTPSRSNTEAFF
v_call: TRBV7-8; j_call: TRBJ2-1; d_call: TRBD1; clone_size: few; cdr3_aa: CASSLETGAYNEQFF
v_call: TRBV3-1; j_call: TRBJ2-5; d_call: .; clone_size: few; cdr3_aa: CASSPQGNGEQYF
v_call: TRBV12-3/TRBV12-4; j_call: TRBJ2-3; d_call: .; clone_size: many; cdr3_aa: CASSFNGGAKTDTQYF
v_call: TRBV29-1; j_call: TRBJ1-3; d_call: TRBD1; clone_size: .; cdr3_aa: CSVEDRVGNTIYF
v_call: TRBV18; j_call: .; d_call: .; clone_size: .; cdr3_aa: CASSPLYGGDSYNEQYF
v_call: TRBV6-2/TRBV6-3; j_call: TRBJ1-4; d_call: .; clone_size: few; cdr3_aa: CASSYSAFEKLFF
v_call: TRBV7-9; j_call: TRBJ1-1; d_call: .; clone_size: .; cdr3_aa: CASSFGPQVLNTEAFF
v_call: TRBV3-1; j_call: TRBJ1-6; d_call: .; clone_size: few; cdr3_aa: CASSQDQVNSPPHF